This is a list of T cell receptor beta chains from one sample in a study of T cell responses to AZD1222 COVID-19 vaccine. This table comes from immunoSEQ multiplex PCR, and its TCRdb copy is limited to in-frame clones, with some not included. Seen here are 150,000 to 160,000 clones, around 90% observed once, and the top ten hold 15% to 20%. The sample was peripheral blood, taken on day 0 of AZD1222 vaccination. Receptors were obtained from an adult in good health. Both conserved end residues are trimmed from each CDR3.

14	TRBV25-1	TRBJ2-2	ASSEDQGPITGELF
12	TRBV27	TRBJ1-1	ASRYSIGQGTAF
13	TRBV6-5	TRBJ2-7	ASRSTDRGFYEQY
11	TRBV10-3	TRBJ1-2	AISESREDGYT
16	TRBV3-1/TRBV3-2	TRBJ1-6	ASSQEGQESSYNSPLH
12	TRBV30	TRBJ2-3	AWKQQGNTDTQY
13	TRBV9	TRBJ1-4	ASSVVGARGEKLF
15	TRBV3-1/TRBV3-2	TRBJ2-3	ASSQDWGYLITDTQY
17	TRBV7-3	TRBJ2-2	ASSSSGGSLISNTGELF
11	TRBV6-2/TRBV6-3	TRBJ1-1	ASSLLRTTEAF
14	TRBV9	TRBJ1-4	ASSPKWGQNNEKLF
10	TRBV7-9	TRBJ1-5	ASSLTDQPQH
14	TRBV10-3	TRBJ2-5	AISESLAGPEETQY
11	TRBV11-3	TRBJ1-1	ASSLGGGRAAF
13	TRBV7-2	TRBJ1-3	ASSFSADSGNTIY
12	TRBV5-1	TRBJ2-7	ASSVGLALYEQY
13	TRBV5-1	TRBJ2-1	ASSFSGGGYNEQF
10	TRBV7-2	TRBJ1-4	ASRDPSEKLF
14	TRBV7-8	TRBJ1-1	ATKQGQGSVNTEAF
12	TRBV29-1	TRBJ2-1	SVGGPGSYNEQF
13	TRBV28	TRBJ2-7	ASSGGQGAPYEQY
10	TRBV7-9	TRBJ1-1	ASHRTGGSAF
14	TRBV29-1	TRBJ2-3	SVLGTSGGTTDTQY
13	TRBV28	TRBJ1-4	ASSPPRGAGEKLF
12	TRBV28	TRBJ1-1	ASLVGALNTEAF
13	TRBV5-4	TRBJ2-1	ASSFTSGGYNEQF
9	TRBV6-5	TRBJ2-5	ASRHQETQY
9	TRBV20-1	TRBJ2-3	SAPLTDTQY
13	TRBV4-1	TRBJ1-1	ASSPRTGAGPEAF
11	TRBV3-1/TRBV3-2	TRBJ2-1	ASRSTGPGEQF
14	TRBV28	TRBJ2-7	ASSPMGETLSYEQY
13	TRBV5-1	TRBJ1-1	ASSLLPWGGGEAF
12	TRBV13	TRBJ1-5	ASSLRGHGQPQH
14	TRBV7-9	TRBJ2-3	ASSLGRQAGTDTQY
9	TRBV12-3/TRBV12-4	TRBJ1-1	ASSLSPEAF
11	TRBV27	TRBJ2-5	ASRPSGERTQY